The rows below give T cell receptor beta chains drawn from one sample of a study of shared clonotypes between healthy human individuals. Produced via immunoSEQ multiplex PCR; TCRdb's table is partial and in-frame only. The sample carries approximately 500,000 clones, approximately 84% recorded once. Material: PBMCs. The receptor set was obtained from a woman in her thirties or forties in good health. Some clones in this sample may be carry-over from other donors' samples. Both conserved end residues are part of each CDR3. A D gene is named only where the DNA matches it firmly. Where a row states a size, it is once, few, many or the class of an expanded clone; other rows omit it.

J: TRBJ1-1; D: -; size: -; V: TRBV2; DNA: TGTGCCAGCAGTGACTCTCCCTATGAAGCTTTCTTT; CDR3: CASSDSPYEAFF
J: TRBJ2-7; D: -; size: few; V: TRBV29-1; DNA: TGCAGCGTTCGTGGGGGACACACCTACGAGCAGTACTTC; CDR3: CSVRGGHTYEQYF
J: TRBJ1-2; D: TRBD1; size: -; V: TRBV28; DNA: TGTGCCAGCAGTTTAGTTGAGACAGGGGGAATCTATGGCTACACCTTC; CDR3: CASSLVETGGIYGYTF
J: TRBJ2-7; D: -; size: -; V: TRBV5-1; DNA: TGCGCCAGCAGCTTGACCGCCGGTCACGAGCAGTACTTC; CDR3: CASSLTAGHEQYF
J: TRBJ2-7; D: TRBD2; size: -; V: TRBV7-2; DNA: TGTGCCAGCAGCTTAGTTTCGCGGGAGCCGAGGACAGAGCAGTACTTC; CDR3: CASSLVSREPRTEQYF
J: TRBJ2-7; D: -; size: -; V: TRBV11-2; DNA: TGTGCCAGCAGCTTAGCGGGAGGGACAGCCGCTGAGCAGTACTTC; CDR3: CASSLAGGTAAEQYF
J: TRBJ2-3; D: TRBD2; size: -; V: TRBV5-4; DNA: TGTGCCAGCAGCCTTGGACTAGCGAGCTCAGATACGCAGTATTTT; CDR3: CASSLGLASSDTQYF
J: TRBJ2-2; D: -; size: -; V: TRBV9; DNA: TGTGCCAGCAGCGTAGGAGGCACGAACACCGGGGAGCTGTTTTTT; CDR3: CASSVGGTNTGELFF
J: TRBJ2-3; D: TRBD2; size: few; V: TRBV7-9; DNA: TGTGCCAGCAGCCCTTCTAGCGGGGCAGATACGCAGTATTTT; CDR3: CASSPSSGADTQYF
J: TRBJ2-7; D: TRBD2; size: -; V: TRBV5-4; DNA: TGTGCCAGCAGCTTTGGGGGGGCCTACGAGCAGTACTTC; CDR3: CASSFGGAYEQYF
J: TRBJ2-1; D: -; size: -; V: TRBV2; DNA: TGTGCCAGCAAACTAGAAGGGGAGCAGTTCTTC; CDR3: CASKLEGEQFF
J: TRBJ2-7; D: -; size: -; V: TRBV5-4; DNA: TGTGCCAGCAGCGGCCAAGGCTGGGACGAGCAGTACTTC; CDR3: CASSGQGWDEQYF
J: TRBJ2-5; D: TRBD2; size: -; V: TRBV2; DNA: TGTGCCAGCCTGCTAGCGGTTTTACAAGAGACCCAGTACTTC; CDR3: CASLLAVLQETQYF
J: TRBJ1-4; D: -; size: -; V: TRBV5-1; DNA: TGCGCCAGCAGCCCTGCCACGGAAGGTGAAAAACTGTTTTTT; CDR3: CASSPATEGEKLFF
J: TRBJ1-1; D: TRBD1; size: few; V: TRBV7-2; DNA: TGTGCCAGCGGCCGGAGACAGGGCGGAGCTTTCTTT; CDR3: CASGRRQGGAFF
J: TRBJ1-5; D: -; size: few; V: TRBV5-3; DNA: TGTGCCAGAAGCTTGATGACAAGCAATCAGCCCCAGCATTTT; CDR3: CARSLMTSNQPQHF
J: TRBJ2-7; D: TRBD1; size: -; V: TRBV6-1; DNA: TGTGCCAGCAGTGAGCGACAGGGCCTCTCCTACGAGCAGTACTTC; CDR3: CASSERQGLSYEQYF
J: TRBJ2-1; D: TRBD2; size: -; V: TRBV5-6; DNA: TGTGCCAGCAGCTCCGTACGACTAGCGTACAATGAGCAGTTCTTC; CDR3: CASSSVRLAYNEQFF
J: TRBJ1-1; D: -; size: -; V: TRBV30; DNA: TGTGCCTGGACAGAGCGGACTGAAGCTTTCTTT; CDR3: CAWTERTEAFF
J: TRBJ1-5; D: -; size: -; V: TRBV28; DNA: TGTGCCAGCAGTTTACATAGGTGGGGGGTGGATCAGCCCCAGCATTTT; CDR3: CASSLHRWGVDQPQHF
J: TRBJ1-2; D: -; size: -; V: TRBV10-3; DNA: TGTGCCATCAGAGCCGGTGACAGTAACTATGGCTACACCTTC; CDR3: CAIRAGDSNYGYTF
J: TRBJ2-1; D: -; size: -; V: TRBV13; DNA: TGTGCCAGCAGCCCAGAGGGACATCACCCTCTCTTC; CDR3: CASSPEGHHPLF
J: TRBJ2-7; D: TRBD2; size: -; V: TRBV28; DNA: TGTGCCAGCAGTTTATCCCAACCGATAGCGGGAGGATACGAGCAGTACTTC; CDR3: CASSLSQPIAGGYEQYF
J: TRBJ1-1; D: -; size: -; V: TRBV11-2; DNA: TGTGCCAGCAGCTACCGGGTTGGAGGGGGGCTCACTGAAGCTTTCTTT; CDR3: CASSYRVGGGLTEAFF
J: TRBJ1-2; D: TRBD1; size: -; V: TRBV9; DNA: TGTGCCAGCAGCGTAGCGGGACAGGGGGGTTTAGGCTACACCTTC; CDR3: CASSVAGQGGLGYTF
J: TRBJ1-4; D: -; size: -; V: TRBV28; DNA: TGTGCCAGCAGTCGTGGGGATTGGGAAAAACTGTTTTTT; CDR3: CASSRGDWEKLFF
J: TRBJ1-6; D: TRBD1; size: many; V: TRBV28; DNA: TGTGCCAGCAGTAACAGGGGGGGGTATAATTCACCCCTCCACTTT; CDR3: CASSNRGGYNSPLHF
J: TRBJ2-7; D: -; size: -; V: TRBV30; DNA: TGTGCCTGGGCTCCCGGGAGCTACGAGCAGTACTTC; CDR3: CAWAPGSYEQYF